The 9 T cell receptor beta chains below were found in one sample sequenced in a study of T-cell memory formation after mild COVID-19. Each CDR3 protein gets one entry after TCRdb re-called the 5' RACE reads with MiXCR. The repertoire holds around 250,000 distinct CDR3 sequences, with over 9% as singletons. Source material: PBMCs or a T cell subset sorted from them (not recorded which). These receptors all come from a man younger than 35 who had mild COVID-19 (a few samples of this study predate the infection). Cell type and time point are not known.

This sequence joins TRBV3-1 and TRBJ1-6; D unclear. CDR1 LGHDT and CDR2 YNNKEL come from the germline V gene (reference sequence). With 3 bases removed from V and 0 bases from J, the gap between germline ends came to 3 bases. The CDR3 has 14 amino acids. The CDR3 DNA sequence: TGTGCCAGCAGCCACAGCTCCTATAATTCACCCCTCCACTTT. Translating gives CASSHSSYNSPLHF.

CDR3 loop: CSASTGLAGFYEQYF. The CDR3, as DNA: TGCAGTGCGTCAACTGGGCTAGCGGGGTTCTACGAGCAGTACTTC. This chain links TRBV20-1 with TRBJ2-7; 9 bases align to TRBD2. The CDR3 length is 15 residues. Germline V gene sequence: CDR1 DFQATT, CDR2 SNEGSKA (reference sequence). J lost 3 bases, V lost 6 bases, and 12 bases had no gene match.

This clonotype was observed many times. V is TRBV4-2 and J is TRBJ1-3; TRBD1 might be the D (6 bases). Between the trimmed V and J ends, which lost 0 bases and 0 bases, there was a span of 12 bases. This CDR3 is 17 amino acids long. Germline values: CDR1 LGHNA, CDR2 YNFKEQ. The CDR3 nucleotides read TGTGCCAGCAGCCAAGATCTCAGACAGGTCTCTGGAAACACCATATATTTT. It codes for CASSQDLRQVSGNTIYF.

This clonotype was found a few times. V gene TRBV7-3 combines with J gene TRBJ1-2; 11 positions match TRBD1. Germline V gene sequence: CDR1 SGHTA, CDR2 FQGTGA. The CDR3 sequence is 13 residues long. V lost 4 bases, J lost 8 bases, and 3 bases stayed unmatched. The CDR3 DNA sequence: TGTGCCAGCAGCTCCCGGACAGGGGGCGGCTACACCTTC. Its translation is CASSSRTGGGYTF.

This chain joins TRBV20-1 and TRBJ2-1; D gene uncertain. Trimming took 0 bases from V and 3 from J, leaving 15 bases between them. This CDR3 has 16 amino acids. The germline V gene encodes CDR1 DFQATT and CDR2 SNEGSKA (reference sequence). Written as DNA, the CDR3 is TGCAGTGCTAGAGATCGACTGGCCGGGTACTACAATGAGCAGTTCTTC. It codes for CSARDRLAGYYNEQFF.

This clonotype came up a few times. CDR3 in amino acids: CASLDSWGGTEAFF. The DNA of the CDR3 is TGTGCCAGCCTGGATTCCTGGGGAGGCACTGAAGCTTTCTTT. The chain is built from TRBV6-2 or TRBV6-3 and TRBJ1-1; no definite D call. The CDR3 is 14 amino acids. With 8 bases removed from V and 4 bases from J, the gap between germline ends came to 17 bases. Germline-derived CDR1 and CDR2 are MNHEY and SVGEGT.

The genes are TRBV14 and TRBJ2-7; D is possibly TRBD2 (5 bases). Between the trimmed V and J ends, which lost 1 base and 3 bases, there was a span of 7 bases. The germline CDR1 and CDR2 sequences are SGHDN and FVKESK. The CDR3 has 13 amino acids. CDR3: CASSQVGDYEQYF. DNA for the CDR3: TGTGCCAGCAGCCAAGTGGGAGACTACGAGCAGTACTTC.

A few counts support this clonotype. This chain joins TRBV28 and TRBJ1-4, with D possibly matching TRBD1 (6 bases). V lost 5 bases and J lost 4, with 11 bases in between. CDR1 MDHEN and CDR2 SYDVKM come from the germline V gene. The CDR3 is 14 residues long. CDR3 DNA: TGTGCCAGCAGTGGCACAGGGATTAATGAAAAACTGTTTTTT. Residues: CASSGTGINEKLFF.

This clonotype was picked up one time. The chain employs TRBV29-1 and TRBJ2-7, with a tentative D call TRBD1 (6 bases). Trimming shortened V by 7 bases and J by 2 bases, and 12 bases separated the two germline ends. Germline V gene sequence: CDR1 SQVTM, CDR2 ANQGSEA. The CDR3 totals 12 residues. CDR3 in amino acids: CSAGDTTYEQYF. As DNA, the CDR3 is TGCAGCGCCGGGGACACCACCTACGAGCAGTACTTC.